This TCR beta chain was captured by sequencing in a study of cytomegalovirus exposure and HLA in healthy donors (dated by TCRdb to about 2017). Concerning the study at large: According to a later analysis, the 120 or so validation repertoires were produced on the same platform as the 666 repertoires of the first cohort. To predict cytomegalovirus infection status, the study brought together high-throughput TCR immunosequencing, statistical association of individual TCRs with disease status, and machine learning. A separate validation cohort of roughly 130 different subjects was used in addition to the 666-subject first cohort. The study aimed to test whether signatures of past pathogen exposure could be identified by cataloging public T cell receptors.

Receptor libraries were prepared by the immunoSEQ multiplex PCR assay. As for the original processing: To diagnose cytomegalovirus status from the catalog of TCR beta chain sequences, a statistical classification framework was built. Sourced from immuneACCESS, this table was stored by TCRdb with only in-frame sequences that have V and J called. A share of the clones is absent; for the studies checked, an unresolved V gene accounts for under half, and the remainder has no known explanation. V and J calls and clone size are those listed in that table; D and trimming were worked out from the DNA. Here the sample has roughly 250,000 clones; roughly 89% occur a single time. The ten largest clonotypes hold less than 3% of the sample. The CDR3, cysteine through phenylalanine, is 15 amino acids long. Only CDR3 DNA remains: 45 bases, in frame from the first base. The V and J ends are trimmed by 4 bases and 3 bases, leaving 16 bases between them.

The full study reports these points: Most TCR sequences were observed very rarely across donors, whereas some public TCRs were present in many individuals. All 120 repertoires were used to score co-occurrence in the validation cohort in a later analysis, because that analysis had no HLA typing for the cohort. Of the cluster scores, about 94% were above 0 in a later analysis, which found that TCRs clustered in the first cohort also tended to co-occur in the roughly 130 validation repertoires. A few of the identified cytomegalovirus-associated TCR beta chains were confirmed in vitro to be specific for cytomegalovirus antigens. The authors suggested that the approach could potentially be generalized to other disease states and immunological phenotypes. The study gave a list of over 150 TCR beta chains associated with cytomegalovirus. The classifier was reported to diagnose cytomegalovirus status with high specificity and sensitivity in both the original cohort and the validation cohort.

Separate from the approximately 700-subject first cohort, the validation cohort of 120 subjects was the group to which the donors belonged. A word on this clone: Which antigen it targets is not known. Per-base quality was not reported, and no clone a single base away is much larger than it.

Sequenced: PBMCs. The sequence was obtained from a man aged 18 to 29 in good health and CMV-seronegative. The chain couples TRBV23-1 to TRBJ2-7; the D gene is perhaps TRBD2, from 6 matching bases. TRBV23-1 is an ORF, and what it does is uncertain. The CDR3 amino acid sequence is: CASSLRLRLVYEQYF. The nucleotide sequence is given as TGCGCCAGCAGTCTGCGACTTCGACTAGTCTACGAGCAGTACTTC.